What follows describes a single T cell receptor (beta chain). The target antigen is unknown. This record comes from a study of T-cell reconstitution after alpha-beta-depleted transplantation in children. The CDR3 has 16 residues. Germline V gives CDR1 KGHSH, CDR2 LQKENI. V gave up 3 bases and J gave up 2 bases, with 16 bases separating them. Unique molecular identifiers were incorporated into the prepared TCRbeta library. Each CDR3 protein is one row after TCRdb ran MiXCR on the PCR reads. The sample lists 200,000 to 300,000 distinct CDR3 sequences, roughly a quarter occurring once. Whole-study findings and limits: Newly produced T cells mostly accounted for T-cell counts and diversity one year post-transplant.

This receptor was identified in a female patient between 2 and 15 years old who had a stem cell transplant for congenital amegakaryocytic thrombocytopenia, so the T cells may come from the graft donor. The V gene is TRBV18, the J gene TRBJ1-1; maybe TRBD1 (6 bases). The sequencing used PBMCs, mostly from graft donor cells, collected 360 days after TCRalphabeta/CD19-depleted stem cell transplant. The CDR3 reads CASSPSQTGVNTEAFF. The DNA of the CDR3 is TGTGCCAGCTCACCGAGCCAGACAGGCGTTAACACTGAAGCTTTCTTT.